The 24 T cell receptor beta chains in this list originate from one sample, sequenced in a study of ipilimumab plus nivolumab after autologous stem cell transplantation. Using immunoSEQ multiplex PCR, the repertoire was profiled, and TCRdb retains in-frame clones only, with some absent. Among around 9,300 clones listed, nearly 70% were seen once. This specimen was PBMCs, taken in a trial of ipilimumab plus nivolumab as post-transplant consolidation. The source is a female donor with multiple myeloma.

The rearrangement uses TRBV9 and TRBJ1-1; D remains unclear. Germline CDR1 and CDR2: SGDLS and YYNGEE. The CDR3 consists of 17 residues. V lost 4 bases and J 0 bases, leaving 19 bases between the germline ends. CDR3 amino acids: CASSQKGYSWVNTEAFF. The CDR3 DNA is TGTGCCAGCAGCCAAAAGGGATATTCGTGGGTGAACACTGAAGCTTTCTTT.

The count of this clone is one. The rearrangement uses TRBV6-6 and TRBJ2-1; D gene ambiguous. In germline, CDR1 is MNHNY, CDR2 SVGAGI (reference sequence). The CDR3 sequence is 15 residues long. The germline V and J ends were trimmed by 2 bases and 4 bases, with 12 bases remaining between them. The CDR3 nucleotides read TGTGCCAGCAGTTACCCGTATCTGGGTTACAATGAGCAGTTCTTC. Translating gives CASSYPYLGYNEQFF.

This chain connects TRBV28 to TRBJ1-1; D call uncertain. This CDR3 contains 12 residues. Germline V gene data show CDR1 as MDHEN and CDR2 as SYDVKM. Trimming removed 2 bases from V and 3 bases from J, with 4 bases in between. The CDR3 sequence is CASSLEYTEAFF. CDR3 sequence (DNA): TGTGCCAGCAGTTTAGAATACACTGAAGCTTTCTTT.

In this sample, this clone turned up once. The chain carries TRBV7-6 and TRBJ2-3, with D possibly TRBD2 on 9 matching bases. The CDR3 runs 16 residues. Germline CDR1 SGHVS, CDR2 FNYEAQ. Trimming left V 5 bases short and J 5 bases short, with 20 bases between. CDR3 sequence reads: CASSARSSGTGDTQYF. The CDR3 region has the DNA TGTGCCAGCAGCGCTCGGTCTAGCGGGACAGGAGATACGCAGTATTTT. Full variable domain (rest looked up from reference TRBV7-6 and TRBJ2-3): GAGVSQSPRYKVTKRGQDVALRCDPISGHVSLYWYRQALGQGPEFLTYFNYEAQQDKSGLPNDRFSAERPEGSISTLTIQRTEQRDSAMYRCASSARSSGTGDTQYFGPGTRLTVL.

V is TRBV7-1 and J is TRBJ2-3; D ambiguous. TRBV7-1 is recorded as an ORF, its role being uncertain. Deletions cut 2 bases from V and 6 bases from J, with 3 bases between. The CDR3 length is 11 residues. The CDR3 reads CASSSSDTQYF. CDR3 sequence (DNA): TGTGCCAGCAGCTCATCTGATACGCAGTATTTT.

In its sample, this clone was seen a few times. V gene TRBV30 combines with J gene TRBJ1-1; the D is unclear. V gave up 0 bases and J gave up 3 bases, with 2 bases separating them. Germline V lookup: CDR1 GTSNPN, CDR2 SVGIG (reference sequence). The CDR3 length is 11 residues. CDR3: CAWSVYTEAFF. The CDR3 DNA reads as TGTGCCTGGAGTGTCTACACTGAAGCTTTCTTT.

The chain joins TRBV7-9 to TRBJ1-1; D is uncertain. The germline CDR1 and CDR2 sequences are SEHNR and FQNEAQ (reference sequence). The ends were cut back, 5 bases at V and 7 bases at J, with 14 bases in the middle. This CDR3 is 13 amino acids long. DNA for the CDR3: TGTGCCAGCAGCCTTTTAGGCGAGAGTGAAGCTTTCTTT. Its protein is CASSLLGESEAFF.

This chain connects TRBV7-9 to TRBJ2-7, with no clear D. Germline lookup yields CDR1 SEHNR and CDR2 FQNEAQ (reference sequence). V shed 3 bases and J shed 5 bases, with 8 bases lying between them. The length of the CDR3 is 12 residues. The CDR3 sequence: CASSLSVDEQYF. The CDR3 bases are TGTGCCAGCAGCTTGTCGGTTGACGAGCAGTACTTC.

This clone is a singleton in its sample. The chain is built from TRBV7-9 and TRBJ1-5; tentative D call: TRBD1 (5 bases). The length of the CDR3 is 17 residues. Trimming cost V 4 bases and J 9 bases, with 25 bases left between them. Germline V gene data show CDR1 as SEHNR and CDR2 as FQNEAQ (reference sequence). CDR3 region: CASSSIPGLSIGAPQHF. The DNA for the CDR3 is TGTGCCAGCAGCTCGATCCCCGGGCTTTCTATAGGGGCGCCCCAGCATTTT.

This CDR3 is CASSLGDGQGDEKLFF. CDR3 in DNA: TGCGCCAGCAGCTTAGGAGACGGCCAGGGAGATGAAAAACTGTTTTTT. The rearrangement joins TRBV5-1 to TRBJ1-4; tentatively, D is TRBD1 (5 bases). V was shortened by 2 bases and J by 6 bases, with 17 bases between the two germline ends. Germline CDR1 and CDR2: SGHRS and YFSETQ. This CDR3 is 16 amino acids long.

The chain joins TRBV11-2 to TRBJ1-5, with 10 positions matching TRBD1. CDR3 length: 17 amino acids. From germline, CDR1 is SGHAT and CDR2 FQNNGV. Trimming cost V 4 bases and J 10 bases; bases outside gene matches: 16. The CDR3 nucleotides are TGTGCCAGCAGCTCGTGGCGCGGGACAGGGGACCTGGAACCCCAGCATTTT. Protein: CASSSWRGTGDLEPQHF.

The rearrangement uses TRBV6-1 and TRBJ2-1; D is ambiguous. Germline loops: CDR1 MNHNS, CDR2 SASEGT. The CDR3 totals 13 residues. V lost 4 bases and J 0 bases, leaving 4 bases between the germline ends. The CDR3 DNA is TGTGCCAGCAGTGCACTCTCCTACAATGAGCAGTTCTTC. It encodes CASSALSYNEQFF.

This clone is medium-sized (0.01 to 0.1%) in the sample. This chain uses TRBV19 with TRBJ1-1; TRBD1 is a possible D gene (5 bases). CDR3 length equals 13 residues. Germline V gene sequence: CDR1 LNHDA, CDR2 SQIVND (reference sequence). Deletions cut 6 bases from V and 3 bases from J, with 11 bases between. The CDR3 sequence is CASSVRVYTEAFF. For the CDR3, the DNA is TGTGCCAGTAGCGTCAGGGTTTACACTGAAGCTTTCTTT.

Here the CDR3 reads CASRSDSYNEQFF. In DNA form, the CDR3 reads TGCGCCAGCAGGTCAGACTCCTACAATGAGCAGTTCTTC. This chain joins TRBV5-1 and TRBJ2-1; no definite D call. Trimming cost V 5 bases and J 0 bases, with 6 bases left between them. From germline, CDR1 is SGHRS and CDR2 YFSETQ. This CDR3 is 13 amino acids long.

In DNA, the CDR3 is TGTGCCAGCAGTTCAACCGGTGGCTCTGGAAACACCATATATTTT. Translation: CASSSTGGSGNTIYF. The V and J genes are TRBV28 and TRBJ1-3; no clear D. The CDR3 spans 15 residues. Trimming removed 4 bases at V and 0 bases at J, with 10 bases between. Looked up from germline, CDR1 is MDHEN and CDR2 is SYDVKM. Variable domain in full (rest from reference TRBV28 and TRBJ1-3): DVKVTQSSRYLVKRTGEKVFLECVQDMDHENMFWYRQDPGLGLRLIYFSYDVKMKEKGDIPEGYSVSREKKERFSLILESASTNQTSMYLCASSSTGGSGNTIYFGEGSWLTVV.

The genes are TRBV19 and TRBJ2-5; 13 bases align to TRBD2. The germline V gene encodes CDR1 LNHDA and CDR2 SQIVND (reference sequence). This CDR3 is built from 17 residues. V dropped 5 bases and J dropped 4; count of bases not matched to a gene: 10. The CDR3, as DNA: TGTGCCAGTAGTGTTGGACTAGCGGGAGAAGTATCAGAGACCCAGTACTTC. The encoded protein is CASSVGLAGEVSETQYF.

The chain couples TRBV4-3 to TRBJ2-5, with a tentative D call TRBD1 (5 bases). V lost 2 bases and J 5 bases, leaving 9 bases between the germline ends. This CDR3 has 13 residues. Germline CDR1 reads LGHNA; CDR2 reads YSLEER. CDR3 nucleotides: TGCGCCAGCAGCCAACAGGGTTACGAGACCCAGTACTTC. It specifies CASSQQGYETQYF.

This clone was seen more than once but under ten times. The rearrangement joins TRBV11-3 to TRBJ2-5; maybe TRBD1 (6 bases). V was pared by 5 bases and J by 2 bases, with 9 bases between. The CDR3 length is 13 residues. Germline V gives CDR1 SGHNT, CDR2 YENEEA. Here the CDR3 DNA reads TGTGCCAGCAGCCCCGGACAGCAAGAGACCCAGTACTTC. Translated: CASSPGQQETQYF. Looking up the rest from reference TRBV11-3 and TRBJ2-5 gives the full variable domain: EAGVVQSPRYKIIEKKQPVAFWCNPISGHNTLYWYLQNLGQGPELLIRYENEEAVDDSQLPKDRFSAERLKGVDSTLKIQPAELGDSAVYLCASSPGQQETQYFGPGTRLLVL.

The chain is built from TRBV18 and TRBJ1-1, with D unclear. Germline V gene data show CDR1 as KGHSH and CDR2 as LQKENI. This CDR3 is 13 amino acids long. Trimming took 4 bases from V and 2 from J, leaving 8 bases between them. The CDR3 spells CASSQGVNTEAFF. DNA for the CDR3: TGTGCCAGCTCACAGGGAGTAAACACTGAAGCTTTCTTT.

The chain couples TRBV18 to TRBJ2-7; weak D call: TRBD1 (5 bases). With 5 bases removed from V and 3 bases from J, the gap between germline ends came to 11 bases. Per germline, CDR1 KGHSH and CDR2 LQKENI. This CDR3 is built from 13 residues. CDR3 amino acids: CASSSRQHYEQYF. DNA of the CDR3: TGTGCCAGCTCATCCCGACAGCACTACGAGCAGTACTTC.

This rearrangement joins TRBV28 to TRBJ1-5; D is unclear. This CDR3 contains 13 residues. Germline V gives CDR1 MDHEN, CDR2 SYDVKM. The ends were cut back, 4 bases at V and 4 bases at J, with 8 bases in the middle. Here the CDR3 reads CASSSSGNQPQHF. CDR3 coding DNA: TGTGCCAGCAGTTCGTCTGGGAATCAGCCCCAGCATTTT.

CDR3 amino acids: CASSLNAGMNTEAFF. CDR3 coding DNA: TGTGCCAGCAGCTTAAACGCGGGGATGAACACTGAAGCTTTCTTT. The chain carries TRBV7-2 and TRBJ1-1; D remains unclear. V lost 2 bases and J lost 0, with 10 bases in between. Germline assignment: CDR1 SGHTA and CDR2 FQGNSA. The CDR3 length is 15 residues.

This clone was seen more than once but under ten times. The CDR3 loop is CASSPDRGVEQYF. The CDR3 nucleotides are TGTGCCAGCTCACCGGACAGGGGTGTGGAGCAGTACTTC. The rearrangement joins TRBV18 to TRBJ2-7; 9 nucleotides align to TRBD1. Germline V gene sequence: CDR1 KGHSH, CDR2 LQKENI. The CDR3 totals 13 residues. J lost 7 bases, V lost 3 bases, and 4 bases had no gene match.

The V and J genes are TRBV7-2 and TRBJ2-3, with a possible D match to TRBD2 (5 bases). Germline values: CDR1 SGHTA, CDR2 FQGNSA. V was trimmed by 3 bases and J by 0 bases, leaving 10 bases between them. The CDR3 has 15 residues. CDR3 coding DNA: TGTGCCAGCAGCTTTGCGGGCACTAGCACAGATACGCAGTATTTT. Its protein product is CASSFAGTSTDTQYF.